The 18 T cell receptor beta chains listed next were all sequenced from one sample in a study of T cell responses to AZD1222 COVID-19 vaccine. The table came from immunoSEQ multiplex PCR; TCRdb's copy has only in-frame clones and leaves some out. The profile shows about 110,000 clones, around 94% of them singletons. Sequencing used peripheral blood, obtained on day 0 of AZD1222 vaccination. The receptors were sampled from an adult in good health.

V and J are TRBV7-8 and TRBJ2-2; tentative D call: TRBD2 (6 bases). This CDR3 has 15 residues. The V end was cut by 0 bases, the J end by 2 bases, with 7 bases between. Germline loops: CDR1 SGHVS, CDR2 FQNEAQ. The CDR3, as DNA: TGTGCCAGCAGCTTAGCGGGACTCAACACCGGGGAGCTGTTTTTT. This encodes CASSLAGLNTGELFF.

The genes are TRBV3-1 (or the pseudogene TRBV3-2) and TRBJ1-1, with D tentatively TRBD1 (5 bases). CDR1 is LGHDT and CDR2 is YNNKEL in the germline V gene (reference sequence). The CDR3 sequence is 20 residues long. Trimming took 1 base from V and 1 from J, leaving 25 bases between them. The CDR3 region is CASSQARRVTARFSNTEAFF. For the CDR3, the DNA is TGTGCCAGCAGCCAAGCTCGCCGGGTGACAGCCCGTTTCTCGAACACTGAAGCTTTCTTT.

This chain uses TRBV28 with TRBJ1-5; D unresolved. CDR1 and CDR2 (germline): MDHEN, SYDVKM. CDR3 length equals 15 residues. With 6 bases removed from V and 5 bases from J, the gap between germline ends came to 17 bases. This chain's CDR3 is CASSGKRVEDQPQHF. DNA for the CDR3: TGTGCCAGCAGCGGGAAGAGGGTTGAAGATCAGCCCCAGCATTTT.

Only a few counts were recorded for this clone. This sequence joins TRBV7-6 and TRBJ2-2; 11 bases match TRBD2. With 5 bases clipped from V and 2 bases from J, the junction kept 7 bases outside the gene matches. CDR3 length: 17 amino acids. Germline lookup yields CDR1 SGHVS and CDR2 FNYEAQ. The CDR3 loop is CASSPGLAGGNTGELFF. CDR3 bases: TGTGCCAGCAGCCCAGGTCTAGCGGGAGGAAACACCGGGGAGCTGTTTTTT.

The genes are TRBV30 and TRBJ1-6, with D uncertain. CDR1 GTSNPN and CDR2 SVGIG come from the germline V gene (reference sequence). V lost 2 bases to trimming and J lost 6 bases, with 14 bases between them. CDR3 length: 15 amino acids. CDR3 residues: CAWSSPGAPNSPLHF. DNA for the CDR3: TGTGCCTGGAGTTCTCCGGGCGCTCCTAATTCACCCCTCCACTTT.

The table lists this clone with a count of one. The chain has TRBV5-4 and TRBJ1-3, with no clear D. Germline assignment: CDR1 SGHNT and CDR2 YYREEE (reference sequence). Trimming stripped 0 bases from V and 0 bases from J, with 7 bases between. This CDR3 has 15 residues. As DNA, the CDR3 is TGTGCCAGCAGCTTGGGGCAGAGCTCTGGAAACACCATATATTTT. It encodes CASSLGQSSGNTIYF. Using reference TRBV5-4 and TRBJ1-3 for the parts outside the CDR3, the full variable domain is ETGVTQSPTHLIKTRGQQVTLRCSSQSGHNTVSWYQQALGQGPQFIFQYYREEENGRGNFPPRFSGLQFPNYSSELNVNALELDDSALYLCASSLGQSSGNTIYFGEGSWLTVV.

This chain links TRBV19 with TRBJ2-5, with a possible D match to TRBD1 (5 bases). The CDR3 runs to 14 residues. CDR1 is LNHDA and CDR2 is SQIVND in the germline V gene (reference sequence). The V and J ends lost 0 bases and 7 bases respectively, with 12 bases between them. The CDR3 region is CASSIEAGPGTQYF. The CDR3 coding sequence is TGTGCCAGTAGTATAGAAGCAGGGCCAGGGACCCAGTACTTC.

This chain connects TRBV11-2 to TRBJ1-2, with D hard to call. The CDR3 is made up of 15 amino acids. Germline CDR1 is SGHAT and CDR2 is FQNNGV. Trimming removed 5 bases at V and 4 bases at J, with 17 bases between. The DNA for the CDR3 is TGTGCCAGCAGCCTAGCGGGGAAGACCTCCTATGGCTACACCTTC. This codes for CASSLAGKTSYGYTF.

V and J are TRBV6-1 and TRBJ1-1; no clear D gene. Trimming took 1 base from V and 7 from J, leaving 13 bases between them. The CDR3 sequence is 14 residues long. Looked up from germline, CDR1 is MNHNS and CDR2 is SASEGT. This CDR3 is CASSEGVLKSEAFF. CDR3 coding DNA: TGTGCCAGCAGTGAAGGGGTGCTTAAGAGTGAAGCTTTCTTT.

This chain connects TRBV9 to TRBJ2-7, with TRBD1 matching over 8 bases. The CDR3 is 16 residues long. J lost 2 bases, V lost 0 bases, and 7 bases had no gene match. Germline V gives CDR1 SGDLS, CDR2 YYNGEE. In DNA, the CDR3 is TGTGCCAGCAGCGTAGGACTCACAGGGGGGACCTACGAGCAGTACTTC. Protein sequence: CASSVGLTGGTYEQYF.

V usage is TRBV21-1 and J usage is TRBJ2-1; TRBD2 is the table's D call, not checked against the DNA. TRBV21-1 is labeled a pseudogene. The CDR3 is 16 amino acids. CDR3 region: CASSTTEREDNNEQFF. Written as DNA, the CDR3 is TGTGCCAGCAGCACGACCGAGCGGGAGGATAACAATGAGCAGTTCTTC.

The chain links TRBV7-2 to TRBJ2-1; no clear D gene. The CDR3 sequence is 15 residues long. Germline V gene sequence: CDR1 SGHTA, CDR2 FQGNSA. V lost 2 bases and J 13 bases, leaving 21 bases between the germline ends. The CDR3 protein is CASSLNHYPAPAQFF. The CDR3 bases are TGTGCCAGCAGCTTAAACCACTATCCAGCCCCGGCCCAGTTCTTC. The full variable domain, with the rest looked up from reference TRBV7-2 and TRBJ2-1, is GAGVSQSPSNKVTEKGKDVELRCDPISGHTALYWYRQSLGQGLEFLIYFQGNSAPDKSGLPSDRFSAERTGGSVSTLTIQRTQQEDSAVYLCASSLNHYPAPAQFFGPGTRLTVL.

The chain combines TRBV19 with TRBJ2-2, with D maybe TRBD1 (5 bases). CDR3 size: 15 residues. CDR1 and CDR2 from the germline V gene are LNHDA and SQIVND (reference sequence). The V end was cut by 5 bases, the J end by 5 bases, with 15 bases between. CDR3 coding DNA: TGTGCCAGTAGTGCGTCGCAGGGAAGGACCGGGGAGCTGTTTTTT. As protein: CASSASQGRTGELFF.

The table lists this clone with a count of one. V usage is TRBV2 and J usage is TRBJ1-4; D is undetermined. Between the trimmed V and J ends, which lost 8 bases and 4 bases, there was a span of 11 bases. The CDR3 is 13 amino acids. Germline V gene sequence: CDR1 SNHLY, CDR2 FYNNEI. CDR3 amino acids: CASHTVYNEKLFF. In DNA, the CDR3 is TGTGCCAGCCACACGGTGTATAATGAAAAACTGTTTTTT.

The chain uses TRBV6-2 or TRBV6-3 and TRBJ2-3; D is unclear. Germline CDR1 reads MNHEY; CDR2 reads SVGEGT. The length of the CDR3 is 15 residues. V lost 0 bases, J lost 0 bases, and 7 bases lay in between. CDR3: CASSYSIPSTDTQYF. The CDR3 nucleotides are TGTGCCAGCAGTTACTCGATCCCTAGCACAGATACGCAGTATTTT.

The chain has TRBV27 and TRBJ1-5; tentatively, D is TRBD1 (5 bases). The germline V gene encodes CDR1 MNHEY and CDR2 SMNVEV (reference sequence). This CDR3 contains 15 residues. Trimming took 8 bases from V and 2 from J, leaving 16 bases between them. CDR3 DNA sequence: TGTGCCAGCCGTGCGGGGGGGGGTGGCAATCAGCCCCAGCATTTT. Its protein product is CASRAGGGGNQPQHF.

This clone was detected once. The chain couples TRBV3-1 (or the pseudogene TRBV3-2) to TRBJ1-3; no clear D gene. With 2 bases removed from V and 2 bases from J, the gap between germline ends came to 4 bases. The CDR3 has 13 residues. The V gene's germline CDR1 is LGHDT and CDR2 YNNKEL (reference sequence). CDR3 sequence: CASSQNTGNTIYF. In nucleotides, the CDR3 is TGTGCCAGCAGCCAAAACACTGGAAACACCATATATTTT.

The chain links TRBV24-1 to TRBJ1-1, with TRBD1 as a possible D gene (6 bases). Germline V gene data show CDR1 as KGHDR and CDR2 as SFDVKD. The CDR3 length is 13 residues. V lost 12 bases, J lost 4 bases, and 17 bases lay in between. The CDR3 nucleotides read TGTGCCGTCACAATCAGGGGAGCCACTGAAGCTTTCTTT. Its translation is CAVTIRGATEAFF.